These 3 T cell receptor beta chains were all obtained from the same sample, sequenced in a study of blood T cell repertoires in COVID-19. This table comes from immunoSEQ multiplex PCR, and its TCRdb copy is limited to in-frame clones, with some not included. The table has tens of thousands of clones, roughly four fifths seen once. Sequenced sample: peripheral blood. Receptors were obtained from a woman older than 75 with acute or convalescent COVID-19.

The CDR3 protein is CASSLGGRMGETQYF. CDR3 sequence (DNA): TGCGCCAGCAGCTTAGGCGGGAGGATGGGAGAGACCCAGTACTTC. This chain connects TRBV5-1 to TRBJ2-5; 8 nucleotides line up with TRBD2. Germline V gene lookup returns CDR1 SGHRS and CDR2 YFSETQ. V lost 2 bases, J lost 4 bases, and 7 bases stayed unmatched. CDR3 length equals 15 residues.

This clone was observed a few times. The J gene is TRBJ1-1, the V gene TRBV10-3; D possibly corresponds to TRBD1 (6 bases). The CDR3 length is 14 residues. Germline V lookup: CDR1 ENHRY, CDR2 SYGVKD. V was clipped by 6 bases and J by 1 base, with 12 bases between them. The CDR3 protein is CAIREGHSNTEAFF. In nucleotides, the CDR3 is TGTGCCATCAGAGAGGGACACTCGAACACTGAAGCTTTCTTT.

The chain links TRBV6-5 to TRBJ2-7, with a possible D match to TRBD2 (6 bases). The CDR3 loop spans 12 amino acids. CDR1 MNHEY and CDR2 SVGAGI come from the germline V gene. V lost 6 bases and J 3 bases, leaving 9 bases between the germline ends. CDR3 protein: CASSLGGYEQYF. CDR3 nucleotides: TGTGCCAGCAGCCTCGGGGGCTACGAGCAGTACTTC.